This is a list of T cell receptor beta chains from one sample in a study of cytomegalovirus exposure and HLA in healthy donors. Libraries were prepared by immunoSEQ multiplex PCR; TCRdb keeps only in-frame clonotypes and omits some of them. The table lists around 210,000 clones, approximately 80% of them singletons. Material for sequencing was PBMCs. The receptor set was obtained from a man between 50 and 59 years old in good health and CMV-seronegative. Each CDR3 is given with its conserved first and last residue. The D gene is left open where the match is weak. Some rows mark clone size as missing; the rest say once, few, many or name a class of expanded clone.

>TRBV15|-|TRBJ2-1|TRBD2
CATSRPGTSGKNEQFF
TGTGCCACCAGCAGGCCCGGGACTAGCGGGAAGAATGAGCAGTTCTTC
>TRBV2|-|TRBJ2-7|-
CASRRQYTYEQYF
TGTGCCAGCAGGCGGCAGTATACCTACGAGCAGTACTTC
>TRBV30|-|TRBJ1-4|TRBD1
CAWSVWTGITKLFF
TGTGCCTGGAGTGTATGGACAGGGATTACAAAACTGTTTTTT
>TRBV5-1|once|TRBJ2-3|-
CASSLGGPLRVDTQYF
TGCGCCAGCAGCTTGGGGGGCCCATTACGGGTAGATACGCAGTATTTT
>TRBV28|-|TRBJ1-1|TRBD1
CASSLRRGKRTEAFF
TGTGCCAGCAGTTTACGCAGGGGGAAGCGCACTGAAGCTTTCTTT
>TRBV5-5|-|TRBJ1-2|-
CASSLASGPGGPGYTF
TGTGCCAGCAGCTTGGCTTCCGGGCCCGGGGGGCCTGGCTACACCTTC
>TRBV5-1|-|TRBJ2-5|TRBD2
CASSYWDYEETQYF
TGCGCCAGCAGCTACTGGGACTACGAGGAGACCCAGTACTTC
>TRBV9|few|TRBJ2-2|-
CASSPLYTGELFF
TGTGCCAGCAGCCCTCTCTACACCGGGGAGCTGTTTTTT
>TRBV7-9|-|TRBJ2-7|-
CASSPLRGRGAYEQYF
TGTGCCAGCAGCCCCCTCCGAGGGCGCGGGGCCTACGAGCAGTACTTC
>TRBV7-8|-|TRBJ1-5|-
CASSFETANQPQHF
TGTGCCAGCAGCTTTGAGACAGCCAATCAGCCCCAGCATTTT
>TRBV27|-|TRBJ2-7|TRBD1
CASRKGQGVIHEQYF
TGTGCCAGCAGGAAAGGACAGGGAGTTATCCACGAGCAGTACTTC
>TRBV7-8|-|TRBJ2-1|TRBD2
CASSPTRTSGRSGGSYNEQFF
TGTGCCAGCAGCCCTACCCGGACTAGCGGGAGGTCAGGAGGCTCCTACAATGAGCAGTTCTTC
>TRBV27|few|TRBJ2-1|TRBD2
CASSPMLRLAGNNEQFF
TGTGCCAGCAGCCCCATGCTTCGGCTAGCGGGTAATAATGAGCAGTTCTTC
>TRBV30|-|TRBJ2-1|-
CAWSVQGFAYNEQFF
TGTGCCTGGAGTGTACAGGGTTTCGCCTACAATGAGCAGTTCTTC
>TRBV7-6|-|TRBJ2-2|-
CASSLELAGTGELFF
TGTGCCAGCAGCTTAGAACTAGCCGGCACCGGGGAGCTGTTTTTT
>TRBV7-3|-|TRBJ2-5|TRBD2
CASSLGWGSGTETQYF
TGTGCCAGCAGCTTAGGGTGGGGTAGCGGGACGGAGACCCAGTACTTC
>TRBV18|-|TRBJ2-7|TRBD1
CASSTGTGGYEQYF
TGTGCCAGCTCTACCGGGACAGGGGGCTACGAGCAGTACTTC
>TRBV5-1|-|TRBJ2-7|TRBD2
CASRQTGTSGPYEQYF
TGCGCCAGCAGACAAACGGGGACTAGCGGCCCCTACGAGCAGTACTTC
>TRBV7-2|-|TRBJ2-5|TRBD2
CASSSTSGKRETQYF
TGTGCCAGCAGCTCCACTAGCGGGAAAAGGGAGACCCAGTACTTC
>TRBV7-9|-|TRBJ2-5|TRBD2
CASSFPLGTSEHQETQYF
TGTGCCAGCAGCTTCCCACTAGGGACTAGCGAACACCAAGAGACCCAGTACTTC
>TRBV19|-|TRBJ1-5|-
CASSGSINQPQHF
TGTGCCAGTAGTGGCTCGATCAATCAGCCCCAGCATTTT
>TRBV5-8|-|TRBJ1-1|-
CAIPQGNTEAFF
TGTGCCATCCCACAGGGGAACACTGAAGCTTTCTTT
>TRBV5-1|-|TRBJ2-7|TRBD1
CASSRQGDISYEQYF
TGCGCCAGCAGCCGACAGGGGGACATCTCCTACGAGCAGTACTTC
>TRBV27|-|TRBJ2-7|-
CASSLLDSYYEQYF
TGTGCCAGCAGTTTATTGGACAGTTATTACGAGCAGTACTTC
>TRBV19|-|TRBJ1-2|-
CASSIEPTGRYTF
TGTGCCAGTAGTATAGAGCCGACAGGCCGCTACACCTTC
>TRBV7-9|few|TRBJ2-1|-
CASSHSDEQFF
TGTGCCAGCAGCCATAGCGATGAGCAGTTCTTC
>TRBV28|-|TRBJ2-7|-
CASWRDRGYEQYF
TGTGCCAGCTGGAGAGACAGAGGCTACGAGCAGTACTTC
>TRBV27|-|TRBJ1-1|-
CASSTGFTEAFF
TGTGCCAGCAGTACAGGGTTTACTGAAGCTTTCTTT
>TRBV7-9|-|TRBJ2-1|-
CASSPAGLGNEQFF
TGTGCCAGCAGCCCCGCGGGCCTTGGAAATGAGCAGTTCTTC
>TRBV11-2|-|TRBJ1-1|-
CASSSGGGGVNTEAFF
TGTGCCAGCAGCTCGGGGGGGGGCGGTGTGAACACTGAAGCTTTCTTT
>TRBV11-3|-|TRBJ2-7|-
CASSRDGQTYEQYF
TGTGCCAGCAGCCGGGACGGACAGACTTACGAGCAGTACTTC
>TRBV10-3|once|TRBJ2-1|TRBD2
CAISESGTQFF
TGTGCCATCAGTGAAAGCGGGACCCAGTTCTTC
>TRBV5-8|-|TRBJ2-3|TRBD1
CASSFGQGRTDTQYF
TGTGCCAGCAGCTTCGGACAGGGGAGGACAGATACGCAGTATTTT
>TRBV13|few|TRBJ2-1|TRBD2
CASSRSWTSGRRNEQFF
TGTGCCAGCAGCCGTTCTTGGACTAGCGGGAGAAGAAATGAGCAGTTCTTC
>TRBV5-8|-|TRBJ2-2|TRBD2
CASSWLSGRALDTGELFF
TGTGCCAGCAGCTGGCTTAGCGGGAGGGCCTTAGACACCGGGGAGCTGTTTTTT
>TRBV6-1|-|TRBJ2-7|TRBD2
CASRPSGSVDEQYF
TGTGCCAGCAGGCCCAGCGGGAGCGTCGACGAGCAGTACTTC
>TRBV19|-|TRBJ2-7|TRBD2
CASSMRTSGAIEQYF
TGTGCCAGTAGTATGCGGACTAGCGGGGCCATCGAGCAGTACTTC
>TRBV7-9|-|TRBJ2-7|TRBD1
CASSLERTGISYEQYF
TGTGCCAGCAGCTTAGAAAGGACAGGGATATCCTACGAGCAGTACTTC
>TRBV29-1|once|TRBJ1-2|TRBD1
CSVGTGPNYGYTF
TGCAGCGTTGGGACAGGGCCTAACTATGGCTACACCTTC
>TRBV9|-|TRBJ2-1|TRBD2
CASSSGLAGKLGYNEQFF
TGTGCCAGCAGCTCAGGACTAGCGGGAAAATTGGGATACAATGAGCAGTTCTTC
>TRBV30|-|TRBJ1-5|-
CAWSHGGNNQPQHF
TGTGCCTGGAGCCACGGAGGGAACAATCAGCCCCAGCATTTT
>TRBV29-1|-|TRBJ1-1|-
CSVGPGGRGMNTEAFF
TGCAGCGTTGGACCGGGGGGGCGAGGGATGAACACTGAAGCTTTCTTT
>TRBV27|-|TRBJ1-1|-
CASSPHIDTEAFF
TGTGCCAGCAGTCCGCACATCGACACTGAAGCTTTCTTT
>TRBV6-5|-|TRBJ1-1|-
CASSRVGGTEAFF
TGTGCCAGCAGCCGGGTGGGGGGCACTGAAGCTTTCTTT
>TRBV30|-|TRBJ2-7|-
CAWSVSTHGEQYF
TGTGCCTGGAGTGTATCCACCCACGGCGAGCAGTACTTC
>TRBV30|-|TRBJ2-2|TRBD2
CAWSRGESGELFF
TGTGCCTGGAGTCGGGGGGAATCCGGGGAGCTGTTTTTT
>TRBV28|-|TRBJ2-7|TRBD2
CASSGGSPHEQYF
TGTGCCAGCAGCGGGGGGAGCCCCCACGAGCAGTACTTC
>TRBV19|once|TRBJ2-1|-
CASSAGSYNEQFF
TGTGCCAGTAGTGCGGGGTCTTACAATGAGCAGTTCTTC
>TRBV5-5|-|TRBJ1-2|-
CASSLYLSGAGYTF
TGTGCCAGCAGCTTGTATCTTAGTGGGGCTGGCTACACCTTC
>TRBV28|-|TRBJ2-7|-
CASSYGGTSYEQYF
TGTGCCAGCAGTTACGGCGGGACCTCCTACGAGCAGTACTTC
>TRBV5-1|-|TRBJ2-7|-
CASSLAGNPYEQYF
TGCGCCAGCAGCTTGGCGGGGAATCCCTACGAGCAGTACTTC
>TRBV5-1|-|TRBJ2-5|TRBD1
CASSFDRASQETQYF
TGCGCCAGCAGCTTCGACAGGGCTTCCCAAGAGACCCAGTACTTC
>TRBV6-1|-|TRBJ2-7|-
CASSEPARTLAEQYF
TGTGCCAGCAGTGAACCGGCCAGGACTTTAGCCGAGCAGTACTTC
>TRBV18|-|TRBJ1-1|-
CASSQPGLNTEAFF
TGCGCCAGCTCACAACCGGGACTTAACACTGAAGCTTTCTTT
>TRBV25-1|-|TRBJ2-3|TRBD2
CASSEGGGSTDTQYF
TGTGCCAGCAGTGAGGGCGGGGGAAGCACAGATACGCAGTATTTT
>TRBV4-1|-|TRBJ2-7|TRBD2
CASSQGRLAGVGEQYF
TGCGCCAGCAGCCAAGGGCGACTAGCGGGGGTCGGAGAGCAGTACTTC
>TRBV5-1|-|TRBJ2-3|TRBD2
CASSSRTSGSTDTQYF
TGCGCCAGCAGCTCTCGGACTAGCGGGAGCACAGATACGCAGTATTTT
>TRBV2|-|TRBJ2-1|TRBD2
CASKGAGAYNEQFF
TGTGCCAGCAAGGGAGCGGGAGCTTACAATGAGCAGTTCTTC
>TRBV9|-|TRBJ2-5|TRBD2
CASSSGGVETQYF
TGTGCCAGCAGCTCGGGGGGGGTAGAGACCCAGTACTTC